The 29 T cell receptor beta chains presented below share a single source sample, sequenced in a study of shared clonotypes between healthy human individuals. The data were produced by immunoSEQ multiplex PCR, yet TCRdb's version contains in-frame clones alone and is incomplete. The repertoire consists of about 2.3 million clones, with less than 95% occurring once and the leading ten covering around 0.38%. Sequencing was done on a sample of naive CD4+ T cells from PBMCs. Subset given: CD45RA+ positively selected. The receptors here all came from a man aged 18 to 30 in good health. Some clones in this sample may be carry-over from other donors' samples.

CDR3 nucleotides: TGTGCCATCAAGACCGCTTTTGGGACGGGATACAATGAGCAGTTCTTC. This encodes CAIKTAFGTGYNEQFF. The chain combines TRBV10-3 with TRBJ2-1; D could derive from TRBD1 or TRBD2 (5 bases each). CDR1 is ENHRY, CDR2 SYGVKD, per germline. The V and J ends lost 7 bases and 4 bases respectively, with 20 bases between them. The CDR3 loop spans 16 amino acids.

The sample holds one count of this clone. Other DNA sequences in the same sample also yield this CDR3. The gene calls are TRBV15 and TRBJ2-3; the D gene is possibly TRBD2 (5 bases). The ends were cut back, 1 base at V and 3 bases at J, with 5 bases in the middle. The CDR3 is made up of 13 amino acids. The germline CDR1 and CDR2 sequences are LNHNV and YYDKDF (reference sequence). The CDR3 nucleotides read TGTGCCACCAGCAGAGTAGCGACAGATACGCAGTATTTT. It encodes CATSRVATDTQYF.

The chain joins TRBV28 to TRBJ1-1; D call uncertain. CDR3 length equals 14 residues. Germline CDR1 MDHEN, CDR2 SYDVKM. V lost 5 bases to trimming and J lost 4 bases, with 14 bases between them. CDR3 region: CASSPLPGPTEAFF. CDR3 nucleotides: TGTGCCAGCAGTCCTCTTCCAGGCCCCACTGAAGCTTTCTTT.

The V call is TRBV6-6, the J call TRBJ1-1; D may be TRBD1 (5 bases). The length of the CDR3 is 16 residues. Germline-derived CDR1 and CDR2 are MNHNY and SVGAGI (reference sequence). The V gene lost 5 bases and the J gene lost 2 bases, with 18 bases spanning the gap. The CDR3 reads CASSPGIGTINTEAFF. CDR3 DNA sequence: TGTGCCAGCAGTCCCGGAATTGGGACGATAAACACTGAAGCTTTCTTT.

The rearrangement links TRBV5-1 to TRBJ1-4, with unresolved D. The germline gives CDR1 SGHRS, CDR2 YFSETQ. CDR3 length: 13 residues. Trimming stripped 7 bases from V and 0 bases from J, with 7 bases between. The CDR3 spells CASQGATNEKLFF. The CDR3 region has the DNA TGCGCCAGCCAAGGTGCAACTAATGAAAAACTGTTTTTT.

V is TRBV25-1 and J is TRBJ2-1; 11 bases line up with TRBD2. The ends lost 3 bases at V and 5 bases at J; junction bases unmatched: 6. CDR1 and CDR2 (germline): MGHDK, SYGVNS. The CDR3 length is 16 residues. This chain's CDR3 is CASSDQPGLADNEQFF. For the CDR3, the DNA is TGTGCCAGCAGTGATCAGCCGGGACTAGCGGACAATGAGCAGTTCTTC.

The chain is built from TRBV7-2 and TRBJ2-7, with D tentatively TRBD1 or TRBD2 (5 bases each). V lost 5 bases and J 4 bases, leaving 9 bases between the germline ends. This CDR3 comprises 12 residues. Germline V gene data show CDR1 as SGHTA and CDR2 as FQGNSA. CDR3 region: CASSRQRYEQYF. The CDR3 DNA sequence: TGTGCCAGCAGCAGACAGCGGTACGAGCAGTACTTC.

This clone was seen more than once but under ten times. The gene calls are TRBV4-1 and TRBJ1-2; D perhaps matches TRBD1 (6 bases). The germline V and J ends were trimmed by 4 bases and 6 bases, with 15 bases remaining between them. The CDR3 length is 14 residues. Looked up from germline, CDR1 is MGHRA and CDR2 is YSYEKL. The CDR3 sequence is CASSPLGADHGYTF. In DNA, the CDR3 is TGCGCCAGCAGCCCCCTGGGGGCAGATCATGGCTACACCTTC.

The chain recombines TRBV9 with TRBJ1-1, with 7 bases lining up with TRBD1. CDR1 and CDR2 from the germline V gene are SGDLS and YYNGEE. CDR3 length: 14 amino acids. The V gene end was trimmed by 3 bases and the J gene end by 5 bases; junction bases not matched to a gene: 7. The CDR3 protein is CASSARQGGTEAFF. The CDR3 DNA follows: TGTGCCAGCAGCGCCCGACAGGGAGGGACTGAAGCTTTCTTT. The whole variable domain, remainder taken from reference TRBV9 and TRBJ1-1, is DSGVTQTPKHLITATGQRVTLRCSPRSGDLSVYWYQQSLDQGLQFLIQYYNGEERAKGNILERFSAQQFPDLHSELNLSSLELGDSALYFCASSARQGGTEAFFGQGTRLTVV.

The chain has TRBV30 and TRBJ2-7; a weak D match, TRBD2 (5 bases). Trimming stripped 2 bases from V and 0 bases from J, with 8 bases between. CDR1 GTSNPN and CDR2 SVGIG come from the germline V gene (reference sequence). This CDR3 comprises 13 residues. The CDR3 DNA follows: TGTGCCTGGAGTAGCGGTTTCTCCTACGAGCAGTACTTC. This codes for CAWSSGFSYEQYF.

The chain combines TRBV5-4 with TRBJ2-7; weak D call: TRBD2 (6 bases). The length of the CDR3 is 15 residues. CDR1 is SGHNT and CDR2 is YYREEE in the germline V gene (reference sequence). V lost 4 bases and J lost 3, with 17 bases in between. CDR3 amino acids: CASSPRDFVNYEQYF. DNA of the CDR3: TGTGCCAGCAGCCCCCGGGACTTCGTTAACTACGAGCAGTACTTC.

This clone was seen more than once but under ten times. Sequence at one end of the junction differs from germline and may be a read error. The chain couples TRBV2 to TRBJ1-2; D may be TRBD1 (5 bases). CDR1 is SNHLY, CDR2 FYNNEI, per germline. CDR3 length equals 13 residues. CDR3 in amino acids: CASSGRFRGLMNF. The CDR3 DNA is TGTGCCAGCAGCGGTAGATTTAGGGGCCTGATGAATTTC.

The rearrangement links TRBV7-2 to TRBJ2-5; 9 nucleotides align to TRBD2. Per germline, CDR1 SGHTA and CDR2 FQGNSA. The ends lost 3 bases at V and 4 bases at J; junction bases unmatched: 9. This CDR3 is built from 16 residues. This chain's CDR3 is CASSFQMAGGAETQYF. The CDR3 DNA is TGTGCCAGCAGCTTTCAAATGGCGGGAGGGGCAGAGACCCAGTACTTC. Based on the CDR3 plus reference TRBV7-2 and TRBJ2-5, the full variable domain is GAGVSQSPSNKVTEKGKDVELRCDPISGHTALYWYRQSLGQGLEFLIYFQGNSAPDKSGLPSDRFSAERTGGSVSTLTIQRTQQEDSAVYLCASSFQMAGGAETQYFGPGTRLLVL.

This clone showed up just once. Different DNA sequences within this sample yield the same CDR3. The rearrangement uses TRBV9 and TRBJ2-7; either TRBD1 or TRBD2 may fit D (5 bases each). V was shortened by 0 bases and J by 0 bases, with 7 bases between the two germline ends. The germline V gene has CDR1 SGDLS and CDR2 YYNGEE. This CDR3 is built from 14 residues. Here the CDR3 DNA reads TGTGCCAGCAGCGTAGCGGGACCCTCCTACGAGCAGTACTTC. Translation gives CASSVAGPSYEQYF.

The rearrangement joins TRBV18 to TRBJ1-5; D is unclear. V was shortened by 6 bases and J by 1 base, with 13 bases between the two germline ends. Germline assignment: CDR1 KGHSH and CDR2 LQKENI. The CDR3 has 15 residues. CDR3 nucleotides: TGTGCCAGCTCTTATATCGGAGGAAGCAATCAGCCCCAGCATTTT. Encoded protein: CASSYIGGSNQPQHF. Filled out from reference TRBV18 and TRBJ1-5, the complete variable domain reads NAGVMQNPRHLVRRRGQEARLRCSPMKGHSHVYWYRQLPEEGLKFMVYLQKENIIDESGMPKERFSAEFPKEGPSILRIQQVVRGDSAAYFCASSYIGGSNQPQHFGDGTRLSIL.

This chain connects TRBV7-6 to TRBJ2-3; D may be TRBD2 (5 bases). The CDR3 has 13 residues. Per the germline V gene, CDR1 is SGHVS and CDR2 is FNYEAQ. Deletions cut 5 bases from V and 3 bases from J, with 9 bases between. CDR3 loop: CASSETGTDTQYF. The CDR3 bases are TGTGCCAGCAGCGAGACGGGAACAGATACGCAGTATTTT.

The chain joins TRBV6-1 to TRBJ2-7; 14 bases fit TRBD2. The germline gives CDR1 MNHNS, CDR2 SASEGT. The CDR3 covers 15 residues. V lost 8 bases, J lost 5 bases, and 8 bases stayed unmatched. The CDR3 region has the DNA TGTGCCAGCCCCCCGGGACTAGCGGGAGAAGACGAGCAGTACTTC. Protein: CASPPGLAGEDEQYF.

The gene calls are TRBV10-3 and TRBJ1-1; 7 bases align to TRBD1. The germline V gene has CDR1 ENHRY and CDR2 SYGVKD. Trimming removed 2 bases from V and 6 bases from J; junction bases left unmatched: 9. The CDR3 spans 15 residues. For the CDR3, the DNA is TGTGCCATCAGTGAGGAAACAGGGGCCGGGGCTGAAGCTTTCTTT. Translation: CAISEETGAGAEAFF.

CDR3 coding DNA: TGTGCCAGCAGCTTCCGTAGGAACGAGCAGTACTTC. Encoded protein: CASSFRRNEQYF. The rearrangement joins TRBV7-2 to TRBJ2-7; D is ambiguous. The CDR3 covers 12 residues. Trimming left V 3 bases short and J 5 bases short, with 8 bases between. The germline V gene encodes CDR1 SGHTA and CDR2 FQGNSA. The full variable domain, rest sourced from reference TRBV7-2 and TRBJ2-7, is GAGVSQSPSNKVTEKGKDVELRCDPISGHTALYWYRQSLGQGLEFLIYFQGNSAPDKSGLPSDRFSAERTGGSVSTLTIQRTQQEDSAVYLCASSFRRNEQYFGPGTRLTVT.

Remarks on this clone: Other DNA sequences in this specimen translate into the identical CDR3. The chain uses TRBV9 and TRBJ2-1; 7 bases fit TRBD2. V lost 2 bases to trimming and J lost 2 bases; unmatched junction nucleotides: 1. This CDR3 has 14 amino acids. Germline V gene data show CDR1 as SGDLS and CDR2 as YYNGEE. The CDR3 reads CASSVGRAYNEQFF. CDR3 nucleotide sequence: TGTGCCAGCAGCGTGGGGAGGGCCTACAATGAGCAGTTCTTC. The variable domain in full, completed from reference TRBV9 and TRBJ2-1, reads DSGVTQTPKHLITATGQRVTLRCSPRSGDLSVYWYQQSLDQGLQFLIQYYNGEERAKGNILERFSAQQFPDLHSELNLSSLELGDSALYFCASSVGRAYNEQFFGPGTRLTVL.

The chain uses TRBV4-2 and TRBJ1-2, with D possibly TRBD1 on 5 matching bases. The V end lost 0 bases, the J end lost 2 bases, and 10 bases lay between the germline ends. Germline V gene lookup returns CDR1 LGHNA and CDR2 YNFKEQ. The length of the CDR3 is 15 residues. Here the CDR3 DNA reads TGTGCCAGCAGCCAAGATCCAGCAGGGAACTATGGCTACACCTTC. It translates to CASSQDPAGNYGYTF.

The chain carries TRBV27 and TRBJ1-5; D is perhaps TRBD1 (6 bases). The germline V gene has CDR1 MNHEY and CDR2 SMNVEV (reference sequence). The CDR3 consists of 12 residues. V lost 9 bases and J lost 6, with 12 bases in between. CDR3 protein: CASGFRGQPQHF. The CDR3 nucleotides are TGTGCCAGTGGGTTCAGGGGTCAGCCCCAGCATTTT.

The rearrangement joins TRBV5-1 to TRBJ1-1; D is undetermined. Trimming took off 4 bases at V and 3 bases at J, with 16 bases between the two ends. The germline V gene has CDR1 SGHRS and CDR2 YFSETQ. The CDR3 is made up of 15 amino acids. The CDR3 reads CASSPYSGTYTEAFF. CDR3 in DNA: TGCGCCAGCAGCCCGTATTCCGGCACGTACACTGAAGCTTTCTTT.

This sequence joins TRBV9 and TRBJ1-2; 7 bases align to TRBD1. V shed 0 bases and J 7 bases; nucleotides not matched to a gene: 6. Germline V gene sequence: CDR1 SGDLS, CDR2 YYNGEE. The CDR3 consists of 14 residues. This CDR3 reads CASSVGDSKPGYTF. CDR3 DNA: TGTGCCAGCAGCGTAGGGGACAGCAAACCTGGCTACACCTTC. Drawing the rest from reference TRBV9 and TRBJ1-2, the complete variable domain is DSGVTQTPKHLITATGQRVTLRCSPRSGDLSVYWYQQSLDQGLQFLIQYYNGEERAKGNILERFSAQQFPDLHSELNLSSLELGDSALYFCASSVGDSKPGYTFGSGTRLTVV.

The rearrangement uses TRBV5-8 and TRBJ1-2; no firm D call. V lost 0 bases, J lost 0 bases, and 9 bases lay in between. Per the germline V gene, CDR1 is SGHTS and CDR2 is YDEGEE. The CDR3 is 15 amino acids. The CDR3 loop is CASSLGSPANYGYTF. Written as DNA, the CDR3 is TGTGCCAGCAGCTTGGGCAGCCCCGCTAACTATGGCTACACCTTC.

The V call is TRBV28, the J call TRBJ2-7; 8 bases line up with TRBD2. The CDR3 consists of 15 residues. The germline gives CDR1 MDHEN, CDR2 SYDVKM. V dropped 8 bases and J dropped 7; count of bases not matched to a gene: 16. CDR3 nucleotide sequence: TGTGCCAGCGTCACCCCTTCCGGGGGGGGCAGGGAGCAGTACTTC. Encoded protein: CASVTPSGGGREQYF.

This chain joins TRBV6-1 and TRBJ2-7, with TRBD2 as a possible D gene (6 bases). V was trimmed by 3 bases and J by 5 bases, leaving 14 bases between them. The CDR3 runs 14 residues. Germline CDR1 MNHNS, CDR2 SASEGT. CDR3 DNA sequence: TGTGCCAGCAGTGATCGGGGGAGTGGCAACGAGCAGTACTTC. Its protein is CASSDRGSGNEQYF.

Turning to this clone: Different DNA sequences within this sample yield the same CDR3. The V and J genes are TRBV5-4 and TRBJ2-1, with 7 bases matching TRBD1. CDR3 length equals 14 residues. Germline V gene sequence: CDR1 SGHNT, CDR2 YYREEE (reference sequence). J gave up 1 base and V 4 bases, and 2 bases lay outside the gene matches. CDR3 DNA sequence: TGTGCCAGCAGCCCACAGGGGTCCTACAATGAGCAGTTCTTC. Translating gives CASSPQGSYNEQFF.

V usage is TRBV27 and J usage is TRBJ2-7, with 7 positions matching TRBD1. Germline V gene lookup returns CDR1 MNHEY and CDR2 SMNVEV (reference sequence). The CDR3 covers 18 residues. Losses at the gene ends were 3 bases for V and 0 bases for J; bases not matched to a gene: 14. CDR3 protein: CASSLTGWGVLSSYEQYF. The CDR3 region has the DNA TGTGCCAGCAGTTTGACAGGGTGGGGAGTCTTGAGCTCCTACGAGCAGTACTTC.